What follows is one TCR beta chain and its context. These data come from a study of tumor-infiltrating lymphocytes in oesophageal squamous cell carcinoma. MiXCR, run by TCRdb on the PCR reads, gives a single entry per CDR3 protein. This table has some 8,300 distinct CDR3 sequences, roughly 65% appearing once. The germline V gene encodes CDR1 SGHAT and CDR2 FQDESV (reference sequence). The germline V and J ends were trimmed by 2 bases and 4 bases, with 8 bases remaining between them. The CDR3 runs to 13 residues. The chain couples TRBV11-1 to TRBJ1-1; D ambiguous. The sample consisted of esophageal tumor tissue. The TCR sequence derives from a female donor with esophageal squamous cell carcinoma. In DNA, the CDR3 is TGTGCCAGCAGCTTAAACCATATCACTGAAGCTTTCTTT. Its translation: CASSLNHITEAFF.